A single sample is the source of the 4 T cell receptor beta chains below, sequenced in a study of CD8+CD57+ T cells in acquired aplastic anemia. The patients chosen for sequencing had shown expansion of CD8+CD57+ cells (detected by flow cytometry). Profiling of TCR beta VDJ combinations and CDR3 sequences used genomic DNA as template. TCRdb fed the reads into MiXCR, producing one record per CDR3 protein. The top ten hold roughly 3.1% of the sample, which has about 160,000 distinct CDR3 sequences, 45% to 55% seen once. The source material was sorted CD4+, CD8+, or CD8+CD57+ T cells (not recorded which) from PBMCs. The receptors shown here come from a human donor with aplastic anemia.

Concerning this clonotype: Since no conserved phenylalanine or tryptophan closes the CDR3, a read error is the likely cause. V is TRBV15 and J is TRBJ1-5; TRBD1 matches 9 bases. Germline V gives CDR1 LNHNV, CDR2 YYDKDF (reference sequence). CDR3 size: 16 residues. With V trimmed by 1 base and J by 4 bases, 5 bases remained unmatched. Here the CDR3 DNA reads TGTGCCACCAGCAGAGGTGGAGGGACAGGGAATCAGCCCCAGCATTCT. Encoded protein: CATSRGGGTGNQPQHS.

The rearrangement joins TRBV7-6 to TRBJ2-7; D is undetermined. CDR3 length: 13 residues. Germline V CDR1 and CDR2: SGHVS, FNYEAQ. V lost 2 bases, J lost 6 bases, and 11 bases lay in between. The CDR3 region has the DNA TGTGCCAGCAGCTTATGGGAAGCGAGCGAGCAGTACTTC. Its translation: CASSLWEASEQYF.

CDR3: CASSEISGSGEQYF. Here the CDR3 DNA reads TGTGCCAGCAGTGAAATTAGCGGGAGTGGTGAGCAGTACTTC. The chain recombines TRBV2 with TRBJ2-7; 9 positions agree with TRBD2. Trimming cost V 2 bases and J 7 bases; bases outside gene matches: 6. This CDR3 region has 14 residues. Germline assignment: CDR1 SNHLY and CDR2 FYNNEI.

The CDR3 DNA reads TGTGCCAGCAGTGACTCGCCCGGGACAACTGAAGCTTTCTTT. It is translated as CASSDSPGTTEAFF. The rearrangement uses TRBV6-4 and TRBJ1-1, with a tentative D call TRBD1 (6 bases). Deletions cut 0 bases from V and 5 bases from J, with 10 bases between. Germline values: CDR1 MRHNA, CDR2 SNTAGT. There are 14 residues in the CDR3.